These T cell receptor beta chains were read from a single sample in a study of OX40 agonist ivuxolimab in advanced cancers. Data came from immunoSEQ multiplex PCR; TCRdb stores just in-frame clones and leaves some out. Among more than 55,000 clones listed, about 83% were seen once. This sample comprised CD4+ or CD8+ T cells sorted from blood, obtained in a trial of the OX40 agonist ivuxolimab. These receptors were taken from an adult with an advanced solid tumor such as melanoma, head and neck, liver or kidney cancer. The CDR3 runs from the conserved cysteine through the conserved F or W. Each record gives: V gene, J gene, D gene, clone size, CDR3 DNA, CDR3 protein. The D gene is left open where the match is weak. Not every row has a clone size; where given, it reads once, few, many or a size class.

>TRBV2|TRBJ2-3|-|-
TGTGCCAGCAGCCTACAAACAGATACGCAGTATTTT
CASSLQTDTQYF
>TRBV5-1|TRBJ2-7|-|-
TGCGCCAGCAGCCCATTAAGGACAGACGACTACGAGCAGTACTTC
CASSPLRTDDYEQYF
>TRBV10-3|TRBJ2-6|-|-
TGTGCCATCAGTGAATCAGGCCCCTCTGGGGCCAACGTCCTGACTTTC
CAISESGPSGANVLTF
>TRBV5-1|TRBJ2-7|-|few
TGCGCCAGCAGCTTGACAGGGACCTCCTACGAGCAGTACTTC
CASSLTGTSYEQYF
>TRBV18|TRBJ2-3|-|-
TGTGCCAGCTCACCGCGCGGGAGCACAGATACGCAGTATTTT
CASSPRGSTDTQYF
>TRBV6-6|TRBJ1-4|TRBD1|once
TGTGCCAGCAGTTACTGGGGACAGGGGGAAAAACTGTTTTTT
CASSYWGQGEKLFF
>TRBV9|TRBJ1-1|-|few
TGTGCCAGCAGCGGGGACCGGGGCGGCACTGAAGCTTTCTTT
CASSGDRGGTEAFF
>TRBV7-9|TRBJ1-1|-|-
TGTGCCAGCAGCTTAGGGGCGAACACTGAAGCTTTCTTT
CASSLGANTEAFF
>TRBV18|TRBJ2-5|-|-
TGTGCCAGCTCACCATTCCAAGGAAAAGAGACCCAGTACTTC
CASSPFQGKETQYF
>TRBV6-5|TRBJ2-3|-|-
TGTGCCAGCCGACTTGTTGGGGCGCATACGCAGTATTTT
CASRLVGAHTQYF
>TRBV28|TRBJ2-5|TRBD2|-
TGTGCCAGCAGTAAGACTAGCGGGAGAGGTCTAGCGGAAGAGACCCAGTACTTC
CASSKTSGRGLAEETQYF
>TRBV7-9|TRBJ1-3|-|-
TGTGCCAGCAGCTTGAGGGATACTGGAAACACCATATATTTT
CASSLRDTGNTIYF
>TRBV7-3|TRBJ2-2|-|-
TGTGCCAGCAGCTTCGGTGGGCAGAACACCGGGGAGCTGTTTTTT
CASSFGGQNTGELFF
>TRBV6-1|TRBJ2-7|-|-
TGTGCCAGCAGTGATCTAGGCCCCTGGACCTACGAGCAGTACTTC
CASSDLGPWTYEQYF
>TRBV5-1|TRBJ2-1|TRBD2|-
TGCGCCAGCAGCTCGCGACTAGCGGGAGGGGGTTACAATGAGCAGTTCTTC
CASSSRLAGGGYNEQFF
>TRBV13|TRBJ1-3|-|-
TGTGCCAGCAGCTTCCCTGGAGGTGGTGGGCCCGGCTCTGGAAACACCATATATTTT
CASSFPGGGGPGSGNTIYF
>TRBV5-6|TRBJ1-2|-|-
TGTGCCAGCAGCCTGGTGGGACCTTCGGGTGGCTACACCTTC
CASSLVGPSGGYTF
>TRBV5-1|TRBJ2-1|-|-
TGCGCCAGCAGCTTCTACGGGAGCGCCCTTTACAATGAGCAGTTCTTC
CASSFYGSALYNEQFF
>TRBV7-9|TRBJ2-7|-|-
TGTGCCAGCAGCTTCGACCTGGGGCAGCAGTACTTC
CASSFDLGQQYF
>TRBV28|TRBJ1-3|-|-
TGTGCCAGCAGTTCCCTACTCCCAGGAACCTCTGGAAACACCATATATTTT
CASSSLLPGTSGNTIYF
>TRBV14|TRBJ1-2|-|few
TGTGCCAGCAGCATGGGAAACTATGGCTACACCTTC
CASSMGNYGYTF
>TRBV4-1|TRBJ2-6|TRBD1|-
TGCGCCAGCAGCTTACAGGGGCTCGGGGCCAACGTCCTGACTTTC
CASSLQGLGANVLTF
>TRBV5-1|TRBJ1-2|-|-
TGCGCCAGCAGCCTGGCCTCCTTCGACCGTGGCTACACCTTC
CASSLASFDRGYTF
>TRBV6-6|TRBJ2-1|-|-
TGTGCCAGCAGTTACACGAGAGGTTCCTACAATGAGCAGTTCTTC
CASSYTRGSYNEQFF
>TRBV9|TRBJ2-1|-|-
TGTGCCAGCAGCTCAGACAATGAGCAGTTCTTC
CASSSDNEQFF
>TRBV19|TRBJ2-7|-|-
TGTGCCAGTAGTATCTCCACAGCATCCTACGAGCAGTACTTC
CASSISTASYEQYF
>TRBV9|TRBJ2-3|-|-
TGTGCCAGCAGCGCCGGCGGAGGGGGGCGGGAGACGCAGTATTTT
CASSAGGGGRETQYF
>TRBV28|TRBJ1-2|TRBD1|-
TGTGCCAGCAGCGTAACAGGGGGCGCGTATGGCTACACCTTC
CASSVTGGAYGYTF
>TRBV2|TRBJ1-1|-|-
TGTGCCAGCAGTGAAGCGGCGGGGGAGGGGTACACTGAAGCTTTCTTT
CASSEAAGEGYTEAFF
>TRBV7-9|TRBJ2-1|-|few
TGTGCCAGCAGCTCCCGGAGGGGATCCTCCTACAATGAGCAGTTCTTC
CASSSRRGSSYNEQFF
>TRBV30|TRBJ2-7|TRBD1|-
TGTGCCAGTAGTTCTAGACAGGGCTACGAGCAGTACTTC
CASSSRQGYEQYF
>TRBV6-5|TRBJ1-2|TRBD1|-
TGTGCCAGCAGTTACTCATCAGGGGGCTATGGCTACACCTTC
CASSYSSGGYGYTF
>TRBV27|TRBJ2-3|-|-
TGTGCCAGCAGTTCCCCCGATGGGCGTAGCGACCTCACAGATACGCAGTATTTT
CASSSPDGRSDLTDTQYF
>TRBV5-8|TRBJ2-3|-|-
TGTGCCAGCAGCTACTTAGATACGCAGTATTTT
CASSYLDTQYF
>TRBV2|TRBJ2-1|-|-
TGTGCCAGCAGTGAAAACAATGAGCAGTTCTTC
CASSENNEQFF
>TRBV2|TRBJ2-2|-|-
TGTGCCAGCAGTGAATTTAGCTCCCCCGGGGAGCTGTTTTTT
CASSEFSSPGELFF
>TRBV6-5|TRBJ1-2|TRBD1|-
TGTGCCAGCAGACGCGCGACAGGGCCTGGTGGCTACACCTTC
CASRRATGPGGYTF
>TRBV5-1|TRBJ1-4|TRBD1|-
TGCGCCAGCAGCCTGCGGGACAGGGTAGGGAATGAAAAACTGTTTTTT
CASSLRDRVGNEKLFF
>TRBV6-5|TRBJ2-1|-|-
TGTGCCAGCAGTAAAACTTACGACTCCTACAATGAGCAGTTCTTC
CASSKTYDSYNEQFF
>TRBV19|TRBJ1-2|-|-
TGTGCCAGTCAACCGTTCGGGGGCTCTAGCTACACCTTC
CASQPFGGSSYTF
>TRBV7-8|TRBJ2-1|TRBD2|-
TGTGCCAGCAGCTCTCAAGGACTAGCGGGGGATGAGCAGTTCTTC
CASSSQGLAGDEQFF
>TRBV7-9|TRBJ2-7|TRBD1|-
TGTGCCAGCAGCCCAGGACAGGGGGCCTACGAGCAGTACTTC
CASSPGQGAYEQYF
>TRBV15|TRBJ2-5|-|-
TGTGCCACCAGCACAGGGATTCGAGAGACCCAGTACTTC
CATSTGIRETQYF
>TRBV10-2|TRBJ2-7|TRBD2|-
TGCGCCAGCAGTGAGTCGGTGGGGTTTGGCGGGAGGACGTACGAGCAGTACTTC
CASSESVGFGGRTYEQYF
>TRBV21-1|TRBJ1-4|-|-
TGTGCCAGCAGCAAAGAGGGTCAGACAGCAACTAATGAAAAACTGTTTTTT
CASSKEGQTATNEKLFF